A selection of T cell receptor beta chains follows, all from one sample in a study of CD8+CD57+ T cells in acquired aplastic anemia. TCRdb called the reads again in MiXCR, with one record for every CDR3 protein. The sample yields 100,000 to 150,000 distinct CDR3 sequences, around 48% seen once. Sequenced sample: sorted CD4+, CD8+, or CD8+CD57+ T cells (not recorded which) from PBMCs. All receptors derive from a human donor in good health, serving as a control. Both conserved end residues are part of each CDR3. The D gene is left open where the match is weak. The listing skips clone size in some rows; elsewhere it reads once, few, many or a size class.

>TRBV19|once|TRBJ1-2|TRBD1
TGTGCCAGTAGTGCCCGGACAGGGGGAGGGAATGGCTACACCTTC
CASSARTGGGNGYTF
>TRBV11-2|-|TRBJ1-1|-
TGTGCCAGCAGCTTAGTTGGGGTGAGTGAAGCTTTCTTT
CASSLVGVSEAFF
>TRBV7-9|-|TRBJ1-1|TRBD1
TGTGCCAGCAGCTTTGTGGACAGGGTGAACACTGAAGCTTTCTTT
CASSFVDRVNTEAFF
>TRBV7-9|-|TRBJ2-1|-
TGCGCCACGGATGAGCAGTTCTTC
CATDEQFF
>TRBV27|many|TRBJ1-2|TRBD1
TGTGCCAGCAGTTTAAGGACAGGGGGAGGCTACACCTTC
CASSLRTGGGYTF
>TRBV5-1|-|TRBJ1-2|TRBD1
TGCGCCAGCAGCCCGGGGGACAGCTATGGCTACACCTTC
CASSPGDSYGYTF
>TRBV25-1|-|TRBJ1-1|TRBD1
TGTGCCAGCACCTCGGGACAGGGTATGGTCATTGAAGCCTTCTTT
CASTSGQGMVIEAFF
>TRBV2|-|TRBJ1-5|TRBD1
TGTGCCAGCCACGGACAGGGCCCCAATCAGCCCCAGCATTTT
CASHGQGPNQPQHF
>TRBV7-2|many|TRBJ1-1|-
TGTGCCAGCAGCAGACAGGTGGGGGGCACTGAAGCTTTCTTT
CASSRQVGGTEAFF
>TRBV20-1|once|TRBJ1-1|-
TGCAGTGCTAGCGTCGGTGGCGGGGGTACGAACACTGAAGCTTTCTTT
CSASVGGGGTNTEAFF
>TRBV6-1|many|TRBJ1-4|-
TGTGCCAGCAGTGATGGAGGACAGATACTTTTT
CASSDGGQILF
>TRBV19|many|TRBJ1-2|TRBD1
TGTGCCAGTAGTGCCCGACAGGGTCGGGGCTACACCTTC
CASSARQGRGYTF
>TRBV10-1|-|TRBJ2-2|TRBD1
TGCGCCAGCAGTCGGGACAGAAGCACCGGGGAGCTGTTTTTT
CASSRDRSTGELFF
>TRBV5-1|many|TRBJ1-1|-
TGCGCCAGCAGCTTGGGACAGACAAACACTGAAGCTTTCTTT
CASSLGQTNTEAFF
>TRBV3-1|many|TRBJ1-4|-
TGTGCCAGCAGCCAGACAGAAAAACTGTTTTTT
CASSQTEKLFF
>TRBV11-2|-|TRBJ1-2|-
TGTGCCAGCAGCTCTATTAGGGGTAACTATGGCTACACCTTC
CASSSIRGNYGYTF
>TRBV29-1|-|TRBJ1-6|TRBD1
TGCAGCGTCTTAGGACAGGGGCAAAATTCACCCCTCCACTTT
CSVLGQGQNSPLHF
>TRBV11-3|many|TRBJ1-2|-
TGTGCCAGCAGTTTACAGGGTTCGGACTATGGCTACACCTTC
CASSLQGSDYGYTF
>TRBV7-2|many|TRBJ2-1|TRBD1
TGTGCCAGCAGCGTAGGGGGCACAGGCCATTCCTCCTACAATGAGCAGTTCTTC
CASSVGGTGHSSYNEQFF
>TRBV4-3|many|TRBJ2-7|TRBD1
TGCGCCAGCAGCCAAGTCCTCGGACAGGCCACCTACGAGCAGTACTTC
CASSQVLGQATYEQYF
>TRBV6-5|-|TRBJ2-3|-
TGTGCCAGCAGTTACTCTGCAGCTACGCAGTATTTT
CASSYSAATQYF
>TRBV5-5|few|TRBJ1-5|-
TGTGCCAGCAGCTCGGGTAGTAGCAATCAGCCCCAGCATTTT
CASSSGSSNQPQHF
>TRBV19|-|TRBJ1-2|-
TGTGCCAGTTCCAGGGTGGGCAGCTATGGCTACACCTTC
CASSRVGSYGYTF
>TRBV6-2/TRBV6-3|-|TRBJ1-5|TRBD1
TGTGCCAGCAGTTACCGACCACTGACAGGGGGCAAGGGGTATCAGCCCCAGCATTTT
CASSYRPLTGGKGYQPQHF
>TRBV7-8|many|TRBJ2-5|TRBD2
TGTGCCAGCAGCTTAGCGCTAGGTAGGACTAGCGGCGGAGAGACCCAGTACTTC
CASSLALGRTSGGETQYF
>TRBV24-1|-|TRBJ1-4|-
TGTGCCACCATTACCCCCGGCGGGGATGAAAAGCTGTTTTTT
CATITPGGDEKLFF
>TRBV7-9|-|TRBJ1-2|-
TGTGCCAGCAGCTTAAGCCCAGGGACCGGGGGCTACACCTTC
CASSLSPGTGGYTF
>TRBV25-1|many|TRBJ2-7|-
TGTGCCAGCAGTGTGCGGTCCAGGGACGAGCAGTACTTC
CASSVRSRDEQYF
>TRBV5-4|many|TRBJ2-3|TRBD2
TGTGCCAGCAGCTTGGGGGGAGGGGCGCCCAGCGATACGCAGTATTTT
CASSLGGGAPSDTQYF
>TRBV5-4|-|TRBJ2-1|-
TGTGCCAGCAGCTTTGGGAACTACAATGAGCAGTTCTTC
CASSFGNYNEQFF
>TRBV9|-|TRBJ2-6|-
TGTGCCAGCAGCGGAGGTTACGCCTCTGGGGCCAACGTCCTGACTTTC
CASSGGYASGANVLTF
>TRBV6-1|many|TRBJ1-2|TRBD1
TGTGCCAGCCTGGACAGGTCCAACCTCTATGGCTACACCTTC
CASLDRSNLYGYTF
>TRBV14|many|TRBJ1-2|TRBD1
TGTGCCAGCAGCCGTCCCGGGACAGGGAACTATGGCTACACCTTC
CASSRPGTGNYGYTF
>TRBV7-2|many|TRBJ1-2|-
TGTGCCAGCAGCCGCTCGACTCCCACGGAAGGCTACACCTTC
CASSRSTPTEGYTF
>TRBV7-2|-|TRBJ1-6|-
TGTGCCAGCAGCTACACAGGGTCACCCCTCCACTTT
CASSYTGSPLHF
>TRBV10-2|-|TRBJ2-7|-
TGCGCCAGCACTTACGGGACGGGAAGCTCCTACGAGCAGTACTTC
CASTYGTGSSYEQYF
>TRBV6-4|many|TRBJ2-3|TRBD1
TGTGCCAGCAGTGACCGAACAGGGGGCGCAGATACGCAGTATTTT
CASSDRTGGADTQYF
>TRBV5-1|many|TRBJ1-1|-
TGCGCCAGCAGCGAAGACAGGTCTCAAGCTTTCTTT
CASSEDRSQAFF
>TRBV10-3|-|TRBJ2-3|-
TGTGCCATCAGTCCGCGGGAAGGGGGATCAGATACGCAGTATTTT
CAISPREGGSDTQYF
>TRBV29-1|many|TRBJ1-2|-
TGCAGCGTTGAAAGGGCCTACACCTTC
CSVERAYTF
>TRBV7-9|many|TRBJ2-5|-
TGTGCCAGCAGGACGGGGGCGCAACAAGAGACCCAGTACTTC
CASRTGAQQETQYF
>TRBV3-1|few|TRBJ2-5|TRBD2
TGTGCCAGCAGCCGAGGACTAGCGGGGGGGCGACGGGAAGAGACCCAGTACTTC
CASSRGLAGGRREETQYF